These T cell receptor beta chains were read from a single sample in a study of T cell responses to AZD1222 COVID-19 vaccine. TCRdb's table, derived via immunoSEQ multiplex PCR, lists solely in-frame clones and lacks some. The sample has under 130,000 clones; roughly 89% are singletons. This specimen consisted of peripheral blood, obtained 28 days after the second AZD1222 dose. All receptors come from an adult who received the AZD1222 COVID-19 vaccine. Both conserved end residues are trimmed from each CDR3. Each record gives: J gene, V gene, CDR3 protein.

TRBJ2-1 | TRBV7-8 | ASSLARGSYNEQF
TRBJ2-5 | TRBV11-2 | ASSLVASVYQETQY
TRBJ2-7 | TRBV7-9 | ASSPRQGNYEQY
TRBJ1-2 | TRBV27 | ASSGQGSVGYT
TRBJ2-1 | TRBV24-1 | ATSEASGPTYNEQF
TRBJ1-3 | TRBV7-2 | ASSLSGQGANTIY
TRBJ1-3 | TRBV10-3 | AISGQPSSGNTIY
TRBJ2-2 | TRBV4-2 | ASSQGRHTGELF
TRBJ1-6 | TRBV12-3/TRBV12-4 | ASRTGGFSPLH
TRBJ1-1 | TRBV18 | ASSPLTEAF
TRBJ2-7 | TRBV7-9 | ASSFRGASYEQY
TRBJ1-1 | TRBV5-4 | ASSFYRAGATEAF
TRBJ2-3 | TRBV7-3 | ASSASYTDTQY
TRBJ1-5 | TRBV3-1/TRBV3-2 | ASSQAGYQPQH
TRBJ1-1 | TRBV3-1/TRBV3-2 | ASSQGVVNTEAF
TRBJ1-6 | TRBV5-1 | ASGESGSYNSPLH
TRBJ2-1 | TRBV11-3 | ASSSLADEQF
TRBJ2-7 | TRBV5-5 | ASSFSLNTHEQY
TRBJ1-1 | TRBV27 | ASSLSLGTEAF
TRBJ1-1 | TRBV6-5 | ASIGGAVDTEAF
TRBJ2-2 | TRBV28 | ASRRVGTGSTGELF
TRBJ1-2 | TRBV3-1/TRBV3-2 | ASSQDFPGADGYT
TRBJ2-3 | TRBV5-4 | ASSDYRVGTDTQY
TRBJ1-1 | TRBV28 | ASSPAPGNTEAF
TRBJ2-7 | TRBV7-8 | ASSLEGVGEQY
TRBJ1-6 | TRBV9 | ASSAAPHSPLH
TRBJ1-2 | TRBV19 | ASSIGPALYGYT
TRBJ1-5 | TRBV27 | ASRSAGYLNQPQH
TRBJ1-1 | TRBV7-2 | ASSLGQGNTEAF
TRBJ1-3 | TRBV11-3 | ASSLGGQQPASTGNTIY
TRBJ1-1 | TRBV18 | ASSPARAPTEAF
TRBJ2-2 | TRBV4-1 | ASSQGRITGELF
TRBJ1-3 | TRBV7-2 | ASSLVVGTPSGNTIY
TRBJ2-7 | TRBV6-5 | ASQQGTYEQY
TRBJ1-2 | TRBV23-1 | ASSQPRRGDGYT
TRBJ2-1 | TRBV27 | ASSSAGSYNEQF
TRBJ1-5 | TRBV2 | ASSVEQGNQPQH
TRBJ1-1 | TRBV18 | ASSPDGTNTEAF
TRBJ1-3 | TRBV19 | ASSTTSGNTIY
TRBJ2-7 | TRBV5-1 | ASSLGASGVYEQY
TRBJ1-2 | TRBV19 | ASSWPGGAWGYT
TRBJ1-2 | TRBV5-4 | ASSLGGTRAFYGYT
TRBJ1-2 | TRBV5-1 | ASSPVGQTYGYT
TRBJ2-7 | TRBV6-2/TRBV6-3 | ASSYSSYYEQY
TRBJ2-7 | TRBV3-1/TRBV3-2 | ASSPIAGGTYEQY
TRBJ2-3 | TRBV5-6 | ASSVGSTDTQY
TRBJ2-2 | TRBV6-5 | ASRVVAGNTGELF
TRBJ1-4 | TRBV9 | ASSVRQGSEKLF
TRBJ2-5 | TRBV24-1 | ATSEGGTGETQY
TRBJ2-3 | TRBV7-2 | ASSLAGVGADTQY
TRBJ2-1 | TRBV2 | ASMVQRRNNEQF
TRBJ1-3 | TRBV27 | ASSPKSGPRPPNSGNTIY
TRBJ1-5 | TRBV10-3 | AISATGTDQPQH
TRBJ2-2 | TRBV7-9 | ASSLRRNTGELF